Listed here are 4 T cell receptor beta chains from one sample, sequenced in a study of blood T cell repertoires in COVID-19. The assay was immunoSEQ multiplex PCR, and TCRdb's table has in-frame clones only and misses some. The data hold almost 250,000 clones, with around 89% observed a single time. Sequencing was performed on PBMCs or T cells enriched from blood (not recorded which). The receptors shown here come from a woman aged 30 to 39 who had recovered from COVID-19.

The V gene is TRBV24-1, the J gene TRBJ2-1; 8 nucleotides line up with TRBD1. There are 16 residues in the CDR3. Trimming at V came to 3 bases and at J to 2 bases, leaving 5 bases not matched to a gene. Germline-derived CDR1 and CDR2 are KGHDR and SFDVKD. In DNA form, the CDR3 reads TGTGCCACCAGTGATCCGGGACAGGCAACCTACAATGAGCAGTTCTTC. Translated, it gives CATSDPGQATYNEQFF.

J is TRBJ2-5 and V is TRBV6-5; 9 positions agree with TRBD2. The trim removed 5 bases at V and 7 bases at J, leaving 8 bases unmatched. Germline V gives CDR1 MNHEY, CDR2 SVGAGI. The length of the CDR3 is 14 residues. The CDR3 DNA follows: TGTGCCAGCAGTCCCGGACTAGCGAGCGGGACCCAGTACTTC. It translates to CASSPGLASGTQYF.

The chain couples TRBV7-2 to TRBJ2-7; a weak D match, TRBD1 (6 bases). Germline V CDR1 and CDR2: SGHTA, FQGNSA. The CDR3 extends over 15 amino acids. V dropped 0 bases and J dropped 6 bases, with 15 bases sitting between them. The CDR3 region has the DNA TGTGCCAGCAGCTTAGCTTCCTCAGGGGCCGGCGAGCAGTACTTC. This gives the protein CASSLASSGAGEQYF.

This clone came up a few times. The chain carries TRBV5-4 and TRBJ1-1; 7 bases agree with TRBD1. Looked up from germline, CDR1 is SGHNT and CDR2 is YYREEE (reference sequence). The J segment lost 0 bases and the V segment lost 6 bases, leaving 8 bases of the junction unmatched. The CDR3 is 15 amino acids. The CDR3 DNA is TGTGCCAGCAACGAGGGGGCAGGGATGAACACTGAAGCTTTCTTT. Encoded protein: CASNEGAGMNTEAFF. Variable domain in full (rest from reference TRBV5-4 and TRBJ1-1): ETGVTQSPTHLIKTRGQQVTLRCSSQSGHNTVSWYQQALGQGPQFIFQYYREEENGRGNFPPRFSGLQFPNYSSELNVNALELDDSALYLCASNEGAGMNTEAFFGQGTRLTVV.